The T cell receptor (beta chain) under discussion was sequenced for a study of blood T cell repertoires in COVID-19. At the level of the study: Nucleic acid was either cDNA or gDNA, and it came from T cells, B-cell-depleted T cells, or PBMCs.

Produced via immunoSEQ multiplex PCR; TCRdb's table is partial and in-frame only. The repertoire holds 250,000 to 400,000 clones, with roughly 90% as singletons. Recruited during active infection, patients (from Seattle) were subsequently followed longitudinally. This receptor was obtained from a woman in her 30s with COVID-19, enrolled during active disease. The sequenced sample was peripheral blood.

The CDR3 region has the DNA TGTGCCAGCAGCGTAGTGGGGGGATTGAACACTGAAGCTTTCTTT. This codes for CASSVVGGLNTEAFF. This rearrangement joins TRBV9 to TRBJ1-1; D may be TRBD1 (5 bases). Germline lookup yields CDR1 SGDLS and CDR2 YYNGEE. CDR3 size: 15 residues. V lost 0 bases, J lost 0 bases, and 9 bases lay in between.